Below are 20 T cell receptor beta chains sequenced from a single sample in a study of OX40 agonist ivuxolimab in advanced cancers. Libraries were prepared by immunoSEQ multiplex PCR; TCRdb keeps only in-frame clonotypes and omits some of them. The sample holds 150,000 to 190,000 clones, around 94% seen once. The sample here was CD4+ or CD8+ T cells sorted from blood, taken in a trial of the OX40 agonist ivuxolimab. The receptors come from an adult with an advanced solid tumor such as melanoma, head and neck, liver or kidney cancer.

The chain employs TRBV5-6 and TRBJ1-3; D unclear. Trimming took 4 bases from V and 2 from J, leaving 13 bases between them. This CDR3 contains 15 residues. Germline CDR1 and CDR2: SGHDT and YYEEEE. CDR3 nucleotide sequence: TGTGCCAGCAGCCTTGGGATCCGGGCTGGAAACACCATATATTTT. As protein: CASSLGIRAGNTIYF. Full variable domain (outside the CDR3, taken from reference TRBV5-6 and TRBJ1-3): DAGVTQSPTHLIKTRGQQVTLRCSPKSGHDTVSWYQQALGQGPQFIFQYYEEEERQRGNFPDRFSGHQFPNYSSELNVNALLLGDSALYLCASSLGIRAGNTIYFGEGSWLTVV.

The chain's CDR3 is CASSPEGTLNTEAFF. CDR3 sequence (DNA): TGTGCCAGCAGTCCCGAAGGGACACTGAACACTGAAGCTTTCTTT. The rearrangement links TRBV6-6 to TRBJ1-1; a weak D match, TRBD1 (6 bases). Looked up from germline, CDR1 is MNHNY and CDR2 is SVGAGI (reference sequence). The V end was cut by 5 bases, the J end by 0 bases, with 13 bases between. There are 15 residues in the CDR3.

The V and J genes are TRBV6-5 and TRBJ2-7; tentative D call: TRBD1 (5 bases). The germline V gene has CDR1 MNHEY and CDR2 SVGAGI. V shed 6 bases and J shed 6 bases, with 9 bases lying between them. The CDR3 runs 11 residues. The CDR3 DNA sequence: TGTGCCAGCAGGAGCAGGGCCGAGCAGTACTTC. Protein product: CASRSRAEQYF.

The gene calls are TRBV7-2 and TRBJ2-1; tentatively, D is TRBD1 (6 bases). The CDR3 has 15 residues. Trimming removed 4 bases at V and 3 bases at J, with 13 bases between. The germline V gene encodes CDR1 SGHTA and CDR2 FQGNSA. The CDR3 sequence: CASSSSTGNYNEQFF. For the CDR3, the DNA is TGTGCCAGCAGCTCTTCCACAGGGAACTACAATGAGCAGTTCTTC.

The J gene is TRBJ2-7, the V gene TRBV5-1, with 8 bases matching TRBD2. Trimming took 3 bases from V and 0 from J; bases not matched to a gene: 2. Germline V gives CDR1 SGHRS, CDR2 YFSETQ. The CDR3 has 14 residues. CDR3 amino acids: CASSSTSVSYEQYF. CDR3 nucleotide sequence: TGCGCCAGCAGCTCGACTAGCGTCTCCTACGAGCAGTACTTC. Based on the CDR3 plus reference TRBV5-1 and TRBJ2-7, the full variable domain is KAGVTQTPRYLIKTRGQQVTLSCSPISGHRSVSWYQQTPGQGLQFLFEYFSETQRNKGNFPGRFSGRQFSNSRSEMNVSTLELGDSALYLCASSSTSVSYEQYFGPGTRLTVT.

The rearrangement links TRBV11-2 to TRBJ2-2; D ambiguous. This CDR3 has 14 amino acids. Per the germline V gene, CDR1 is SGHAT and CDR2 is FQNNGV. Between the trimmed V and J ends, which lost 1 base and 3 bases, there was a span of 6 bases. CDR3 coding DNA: TGTGCCAGCAGCTTAGGACTCGACACCGGGGAGCTGTTTTTT. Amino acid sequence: CASSLGLDTGELFF.

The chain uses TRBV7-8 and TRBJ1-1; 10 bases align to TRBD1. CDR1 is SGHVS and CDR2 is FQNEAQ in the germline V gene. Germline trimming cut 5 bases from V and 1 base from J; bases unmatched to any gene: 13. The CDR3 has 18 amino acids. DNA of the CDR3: TGTGCCAGCAGCCCACCTAGGACAGGGGGTCTATCGAACACTGAAGCTTTCTTT. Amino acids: CASSPPRTGGLSNTEAFF.

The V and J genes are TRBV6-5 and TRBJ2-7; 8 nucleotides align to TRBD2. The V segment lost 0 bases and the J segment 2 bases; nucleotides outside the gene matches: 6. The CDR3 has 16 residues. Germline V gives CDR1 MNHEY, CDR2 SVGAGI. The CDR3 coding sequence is TGTGCCAGCAGTTACTCGGGGGGGCGGGGGGCCTACGAGCAGTACTTC. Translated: CASSYSGGRGAYEQYF.

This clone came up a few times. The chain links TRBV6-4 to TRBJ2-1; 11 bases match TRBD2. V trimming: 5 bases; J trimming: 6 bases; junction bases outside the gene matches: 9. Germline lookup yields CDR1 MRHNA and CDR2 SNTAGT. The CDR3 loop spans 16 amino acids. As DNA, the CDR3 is TGTGCCAGCAGTAGACTGGGACTAGCGGATCGCAATGAGCAGTTCTTC. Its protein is CASSRLGLADRNEQFF.

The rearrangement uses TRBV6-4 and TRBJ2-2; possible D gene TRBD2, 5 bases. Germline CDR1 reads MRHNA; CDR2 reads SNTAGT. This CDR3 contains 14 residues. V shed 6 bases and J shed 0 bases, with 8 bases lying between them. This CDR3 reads CASRKLANTGELFF. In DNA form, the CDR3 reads TGTGCCAGCAGAAAACTAGCGAACACCGGGGAGCTGTTTTTT.

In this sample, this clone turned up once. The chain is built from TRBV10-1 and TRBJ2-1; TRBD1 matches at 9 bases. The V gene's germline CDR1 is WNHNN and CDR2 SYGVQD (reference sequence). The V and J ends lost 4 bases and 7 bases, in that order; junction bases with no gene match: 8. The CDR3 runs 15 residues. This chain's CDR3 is CASSGSDRGENEQFF. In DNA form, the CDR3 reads TGCGCCAGCAGTGGGTCGGACAGGGGAGAGAATGAGCAGTTCTTC.

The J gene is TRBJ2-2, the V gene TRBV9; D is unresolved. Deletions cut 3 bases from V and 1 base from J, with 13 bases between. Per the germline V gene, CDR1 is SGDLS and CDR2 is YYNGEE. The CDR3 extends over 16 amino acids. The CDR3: CASSEKPFLNTGELFF. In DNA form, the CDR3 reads TGTGCCAGCAGCGAAAAACCGTTCCTGAACACCGGGGAGCTGTTTTTT.

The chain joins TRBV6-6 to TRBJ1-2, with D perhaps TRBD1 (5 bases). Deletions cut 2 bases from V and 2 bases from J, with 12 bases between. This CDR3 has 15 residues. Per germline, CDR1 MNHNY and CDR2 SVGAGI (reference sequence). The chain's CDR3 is CASSYRGQKNYGYTF. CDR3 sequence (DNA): TGTGCCAGCAGTTACAGAGGACAAAAGAACTATGGCTACACCTTC.

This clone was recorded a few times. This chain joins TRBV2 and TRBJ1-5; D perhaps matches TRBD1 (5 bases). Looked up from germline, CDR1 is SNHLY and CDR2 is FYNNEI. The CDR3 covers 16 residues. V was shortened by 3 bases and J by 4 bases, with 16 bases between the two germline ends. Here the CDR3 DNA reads TGTGCCAGCAGTGAGATTTTGGGACCGAGTAATCAGCCCCAGCATTTT. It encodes CASSEILGPSNQPQHF.

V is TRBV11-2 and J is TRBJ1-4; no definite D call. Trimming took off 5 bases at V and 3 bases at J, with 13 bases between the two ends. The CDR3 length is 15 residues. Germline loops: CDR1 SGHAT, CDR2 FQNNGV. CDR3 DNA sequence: TGTGCCAGCAGCGGGGTGGGAATTGCTAATGAAAAACTGTTTTTT. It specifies CASSGVGIANEKLFF.

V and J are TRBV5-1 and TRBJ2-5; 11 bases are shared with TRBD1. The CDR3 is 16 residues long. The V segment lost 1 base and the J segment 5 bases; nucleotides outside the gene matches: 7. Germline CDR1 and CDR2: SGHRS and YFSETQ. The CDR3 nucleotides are TGCGCCAGCAGCTTGACTCCCGGGACAGGGGGGGAGACCCAGTACTTC. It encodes CASSLTPGTGGETQYF.

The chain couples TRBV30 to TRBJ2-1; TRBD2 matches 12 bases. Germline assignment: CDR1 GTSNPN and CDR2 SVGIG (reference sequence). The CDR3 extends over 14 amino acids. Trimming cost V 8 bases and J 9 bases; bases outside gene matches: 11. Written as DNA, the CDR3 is TGTGCCCGAAGGACTAGCGGGAATTCGGGTGAGCAGTTCTTC. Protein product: CARRTSGNSGEQFF.

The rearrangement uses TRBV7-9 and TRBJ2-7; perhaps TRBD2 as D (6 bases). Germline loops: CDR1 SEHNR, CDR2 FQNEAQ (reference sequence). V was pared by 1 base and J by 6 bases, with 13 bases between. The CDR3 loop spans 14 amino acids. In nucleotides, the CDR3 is TGTGCCAGCAGCTTAGAGGTCCCCGGGAGCGAGCAGTACTTC. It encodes CASSLEVPGSEQYF.

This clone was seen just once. Here the CDR3 reads CASSLTGTDTQYF. In nucleotides, the CDR3 is TGTGCCAGCAGCTTAACGGGGACGGATACGCAGTATTTT. This chain links TRBV7-3 with TRBJ2-3; D possibly uses TRBD1 or TRBD2 (5 bases each). CDR1 and CDR2 from the germline V gene are SGHTA and FQGTGA. Deletions cut 0 bases from V and 6 bases from J, with 7 bases between. This CDR3 is 13 amino acids long.

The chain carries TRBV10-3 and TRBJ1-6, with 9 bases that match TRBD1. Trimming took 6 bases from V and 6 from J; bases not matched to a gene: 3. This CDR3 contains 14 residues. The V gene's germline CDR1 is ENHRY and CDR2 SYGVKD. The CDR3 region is CAIRGTGSNSPLHF. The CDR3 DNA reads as TGTGCCATCAGGGGGACAGGGAGTAATTCACCCCTCCACTTT.